Detailed here is one T cell receptor (beta chain). This clonotype was seen repeatedly, ten times or more. Its antigen has not been determined. Qualities for individual bases were not recorded, and no much larger clone is one base off. The record originates from a study of neurological immune-mediated disorders (dated by TCRdb to between 2018 and 2021). Study-wide context: Among the 34 multiple sclerosis patients, approximately 30 had relapsing-remitting MS and 3 had secondary progressive MS. Using UMI-based sequencing, the study compared peripheral blood TCR-beta repertoires from patients with HTLV-I-associated myelopathy (HAM/TSP), patients with multiple sclerosis, and healthy controls. Alongside PBMC samples, the set of 106 TCR-beta libraries contained longitudinal samples, technical triplicates, and paired CD4+ and CD8+ T-cell subsets that had been sorted. Of the 68 subjects in the cohort, about 15 were HAM/TSP patients, some 35 were multiple sclerosis patients, and some 20 were healthy controls. Beyond this particular receptor, the publication reports: TCR clonal expansion was highest in HAM/TSP patients and lowest in MS patients, with MS patients falling below even healthy controls. The MS cluster showed no association with clinical or MRI features, and the authors stated that larger cohorts are needed. In a phylogenetic analysis, the repertoires of 18 out of 34 MS patients fell into a single cluster of related CDR3 sequences, pointing to a possible signature at the repertoire level. Expanded clones from different subjects shared no identical CDR3 amino acid sequences, which suggests that TCR-beta repertoires were private in all groups.

Taken from cysteine to phenylalanine, the CDR3 has 15 residues. Here the CDR3 DNA is all that survives: 45 bases in frame from base 1. The germline V gene (reference sequence) provides CDR1 LGHDT and CDR2 YNNKEL. Germline trimming: 2 bases from V, 4 bases from J; junction bases outside gene matches: 1. To synthesize cDNA, template-switch 5'RACE was performed with a primer carrying a 10-nucleotide random unique molecular identifier so that each TCR transcript was tagged. Each sequencing run produced over 190 million TCR-beta sequences covering 15-18 subjects. The RNeasy kit was used for extraction of total RNA. TCR-beta VDJ regions were amplified with primers for the TCR constant region and the 5'RACE anchor, using the KAPA Real-time Library Amplification kit. A first PCR added sample indexes and Illumina adaptors, after which a second PCR increased the library yield. After purification with Ampure beads, the TCR product of roughly 650 bp was size-selected on a 2% E-gel SizeSelection system. Before pooling, library quality was assessed on a Bioanalyzer, concentration was determined with Qubit, and library quantification was performed with the Kapa Library Quantification kit. An Illumina HiSeq 2500 was used to sequence the libraries paired-end at 2 x 150 bp. To increase sequence diversity, about 25-31% phiX was spiked into each library pool. Per the source publication's procedure: The quality-filtered reads were processed with the UMI-based MiGEC pipeline, whose error correction step removed more than 80% of the raw TCR sequences. VDJ genes were aligned to IMGT germline references, and clonotypes were defined by unique CDR3 amino acid sequence plus V-J genes. Clonal expansion, Shannon diversity and CDR3 relatedness (CalcPairwiseDistances, ClusterSamples) were evaluated with VDJtools, and phylogenetic trees were built with CLCbio workbench. Using coefficient-of-variation modelling across technical triplicates, the study counted a clone as expanded if it had at least 8 unique UMIs. TCRdb trimmed public reads at Q25 via fastp, called clones via MiXCR and kept in-frame beta chains. A single entry per CDR3 protein holds the most common genes and DNA from its merged rows. These V and J calls originate from TCRdb's pipeline instead of the authors' own analysis. This sample has tens of thousands of distinct CDR3 sequences in its table, and around 5% of those were observed once. Around 3.4% of the sample goes to the ten largest clones.

For unsorted PBMC libraries, 2 million PBMCs were used after storage in RNAlater at -80 degrees C until RNA extraction. Multiple sclerosis patients were enrolled in a US clinical protocol evaluating disease progression by magnetic resonance imaging. PBMCs were separated from peripheral blood using Ficoll-Hypaque density gradient centrifugation and then cryopreserved in liquid nitrogen. The TCR originated in a woman aged 50 to 65 with multiple sclerosis. The receptor chain draws on TRBV3-1 and TRBJ2-3; 12 bases in the middle match TRBD2. The sequenced sample was PBMCs. The CDR3 sequence is CASSQSSGGADTQYF. The DNA sequence follows: TGTGCCAGCAGCCAATCTAGCGGGGGGGCAGATACGCAGTATTTT.